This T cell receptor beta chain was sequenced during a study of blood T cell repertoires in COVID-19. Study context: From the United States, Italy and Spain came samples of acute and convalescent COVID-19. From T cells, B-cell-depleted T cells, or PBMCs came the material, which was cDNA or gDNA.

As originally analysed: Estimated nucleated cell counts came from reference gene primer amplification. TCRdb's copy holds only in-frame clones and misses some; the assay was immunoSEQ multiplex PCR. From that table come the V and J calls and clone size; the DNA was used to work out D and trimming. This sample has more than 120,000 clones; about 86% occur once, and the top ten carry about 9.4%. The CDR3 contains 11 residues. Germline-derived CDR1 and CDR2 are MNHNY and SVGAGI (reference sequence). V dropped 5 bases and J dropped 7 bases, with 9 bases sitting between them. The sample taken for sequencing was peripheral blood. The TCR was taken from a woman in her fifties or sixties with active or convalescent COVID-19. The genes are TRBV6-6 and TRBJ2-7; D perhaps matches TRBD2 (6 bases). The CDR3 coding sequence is TGTGCCAGCAGTGCCGCGGGGGAGCAGTACTTC. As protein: CASSAAGEQYF.